Following are 28 T cell receptor beta chains from one sample sequenced in a study of cytomegalovirus exposure and HLA in healthy donors. Both 60 Vbeta primers and 13 Jbeta primers went into the PCR. Produced via immunoSEQ multiplex PCR; TCRdb's table is partial and in-frame only. The sample yields more than 70,000 clones, 60% to 80% seen once. The sequenced sample consisted of PBMCs. The receptors come from a boy aged 5-17 years in good health and CMV-seronegative.

This clone was counted a few times. This chain connects TRBV10-3 to TRBJ2-7; D possibly corresponds to TRBD2 (5 bases). Trimming removed 3 bases at V and 0 bases at J, with 9 bases between. This CDR3 region has 14 residues. Germline V gene data show CDR1 as ENHRY and CDR2 as SYGVKD. The CDR3 coding sequence is TGTGCCATCAGTGATAGCGAGAGCTCCTACGAGCAGTACTTC. Translation: CAISDSESSYEQYF.

The chain joins TRBV28 to TRBJ2-7, with D perhaps matching TRBD1 (5 bases). Germline assignment: CDR1 MDHEN and CDR2 SYDVKM. V lost 5 bases and J lost 2, with 13 bases in between. The CDR3 sequence is 14 residues long. The CDR3 protein is CASSPPTDTYEQYF. The CDR3 DNA sequence: TGTGCCAGCAGTCCTCCGACAGATACCTACGAGCAGTACTTC. The variable domain in full, completed from reference TRBV28 and TRBJ2-7, reads DVKVTQSSRYLVKRTGEKVFLECVQDMDHENMFWYRQDPGLGLRLIYFSYDVKMKEKGDIPEGYSVSREKKERFSLILESASTNQTSMYLCASSPPTDTYEQYFGPGTRLTVT.

The V call is TRBV7-9, the J call TRBJ2-7; the D gene is possibly TRBD2 (7 bases). V shed 5 bases and J shed 2 bases, with 19 bases lying between them. The CDR3 is made up of 16 amino acids. Germline-derived CDR1 and CDR2 are SEHNR and FQNEAQ (reference sequence). This chain's CDR3 is CASSPRGAATAYEQYF. The CDR3, as DNA: TGTGCCAGCAGCCCCCGGGGGGCAGCGACCGCCTACGAGCAGTACTTC. The full variable domain, with the rest looked up from reference TRBV7-9 and TRBJ2-7, is DTGVSQNPRHKITKRGQNVTFRCDPISEHNRLYWYRQTLGQGPEFLTYFQNEAQLEKSRLLSDRFSAERPKGSFSTLEIQRTEQGDSAMYLCASSPRGAATAYEQYFGPGTRLTVT.

This chain connects TRBV6-6 to TRBJ1-1; maybe TRBD1 (5 bases). There are 12 residues in the CDR3. The germline V gene encodes CDR1 MNHNY and CDR2 SVGAGI (reference sequence). Trimming removed 8 bases from V and 2 bases from J, with 9 bases in between. The CDR3 loop reads CASGRGNTEAFF. The CDR3 DNA sequence: TGTGCCAGCGGGAGGGGAAACACTGAAGCTTTCTTT.

This clone was picked up a small number of times. The V call is TRBV6-5, the J call TRBJ1-6; maybe TRBD1 (5 bases). V was shortened by 6 bases and J by 9 bases, with 18 bases between the two germline ends. CDR3 length equals 15 residues. Germline CDR1 is MNHEY and CDR2 is SVGAGI. The CDR3: CASRAGRTAISPLHF. CDR3 DNA sequence: TGTGCCAGCAGAGCGGGGCGGACGGCGATTTCACCCCTCCACTTT.

This clone was found a few times. The CDR3 DNA reads as TGCGCCAGCAGCGGAGGACAGGGAGTGCTCGAGCAGTACTTC. This gives the protein CASSGGQGVLEQYF. The V and J genes are TRBV5-1 and TRBJ2-7; 8 nucleotides agree with TRBD1. The CDR3 is made up of 14 amino acids. Unmatched junction bases numbered 9, after V lost 4 bases and J lost 6 bases. Per germline, CDR1 SGHRS and CDR2 YFSETQ.

This rearrangement joins TRBV9 to TRBJ1-6; 8 positions agree with TRBD1. Germline loops: CDR1 SGDLS, CDR2 YYNGEE. This CDR3 has 14 amino acids. V lost 0 bases and J lost 10; bases outside the gene matches: 3. The CDR3 protein is CASSVEQGDSPLHF. As DNA, the CDR3 is TGTGCCAGCAGCGTAGAACAGGGGGACTCACCCCTCCACTTT.

This clone was seen more than once but under ten times. This CDR3 is CASSPTGVSNQPQHF. The CDR3 DNA is TGTGCCAGCAGTCCCACAGGGGTTAGCAATCAGCCCCAGCATTTT. This rearrangement joins TRBV28 to TRBJ1-5; 7 nucleotides match TRBD1. From germline, CDR1 is MDHEN and CDR2 SYDVKM. J was trimmed by 0 bases and V by 5 bases; bases with no gene match: 4. The CDR3 is 15 residues long. Full variable domain (remainder filled in from reference TRBV28 and TRBJ1-5): DVKVTQSSRYLVKRTGEKVFLECVQDMDHENMFWYRQDPGLGLRLIYFSYDVKMKEKGDIPEGYSVSREKKERFSLILESASTNQTSMYLCASSPTGVSNQPQHFGDGTRLSIL.

The chain combines TRBV7-6 with TRBJ1-2, with D maybe TRBD1 (6 bases). Per the germline V gene, CDR1 is SGHVS and CDR2 is FNYEAQ. V was pared by 6 bases and J by 4 bases, with 15 bases between. The CDR3 has 14 amino acids. Here the CDR3 DNA reads TGTGCCAGCAGTCCCGCGGGGGGGCTCTATGGCTACACCTTC. It is translated as CASSPAGGLYGYTF. The full variable domain, its missing parts supplied by reference TRBV7-6 and TRBJ1-2, is GAGVSQSPRYKVTKRGQDVALRCDPISGHVSLYWYRQALGQGPEFLTYFNYEAQQDKSGLPNDRFSAERPEGSISTLTIQRTEQRDSAMYRCASSPAGGLYGYTFGSGTRLTVV.

Here the CDR3 DNA reads TGTGCCAGCAGCTATTCGGGACACGGTCGACTTAGCAATCAGCCCCAGCATTTT. It codes for CASSYSGHGRLSNQPQHF. The chain combines TRBV7-9 with TRBJ1-5, with TRBD1 as a possible D gene (6 bases). The CDR3 has 18 amino acids. Looked up from germline, CDR1 is SEHNR and CDR2 is FQNEAQ (reference sequence). V gave up 4 bases and J gave up 0 bases, with 19 bases separating them. The whole variable domain, remainder taken from reference TRBV7-9 and TRBJ1-5, is DTGVSQNPRHKITKRGQNVTFRCDPISEHNRLYWYRQTLGQGPEFLTYFQNEAQLEKSRLLSDRFSAERPKGSFSTLEIQRTEQGDSAMYLCASSYSGHGRLSNQPQHFGDGTRLSIL.

This clone was counted a few times. The CDR3 sequence is CASSPLGTDTQYF. CDR3 bases: TGCGCCAGCAGCCCCCTAGGCACAGATACGCAGTATTTT. This chain uses TRBV4-3 with TRBJ2-3; D is uncertain. V lost 4 bases and J 1 base, leaving 6 bases between the germline ends. This CDR3 contains 13 residues. Germline V gene data show CDR1 as LGHNA and CDR2 as YSLEER.

V gene TRBV25-1 combines with J gene TRBJ1-2; a possible D gene is TRBD1 (6 bases). Trimming took 2 bases from V and 4 from J, leaving 11 bases between them. CDR3 length: 14 amino acids. Germline V gives CDR1 MGHDK, CDR2 SYGVNS. CDR3 region: CASSEAGAGYGYTF. CDR3 sequence (DNA): TGTGCCAGCAGTGAAGCGGGGGCGGGCTATGGCTACACCTTC.

J is TRBJ1-3 and V is TRBV7-6; 9 positions agree with TRBD1. This CDR3 is built from 18 residues. V lost 1 base, J lost 0 bases, and 7 bases stayed unmatched. Germline V CDR1 and CDR2: SGHVS, FNYEAQ. The DNA for the CDR3 is TGTGCCAGCAGCTTAGATGGGACAGGGATACGCTCTGGAAACACCATATATTTT. Its protein is CASSLDGTGIRSGNTIYF.

This chain joins TRBV7-9 and TRBJ2-7; a weak D match, TRBD1 (5 bases). This CDR3 has 14 residues. V was cut by 5 bases and J by 5 bases, with 16 bases left in between. Germline assignment: CDR1 SEHNR and CDR2 FQNEAQ (reference sequence). This CDR3 reads CASSDRRGSNEQYF. CDR3 DNA sequence: TGTGCCAGCAGCGACCGTAGGGGCTCGAACGAGCAGTACTTC.

This sequence joins TRBV6-4 and TRBJ2-2; TRBD1 might be the D (5 bases). Trimming removed 6 bases at V and 5 bases at J, with 16 bases between. The CDR3 length is 15 residues. Per germline, CDR1 MRHNA and CDR2 SNTAGT. Written as DNA, the CDR3 is TGTGCCAGCAGCCCCGCAAGGGGCGGAACCGGGGAGCTGTTTTTT. Amino acid sequence: CASSPARGGTGELFF.

The V and J genes are TRBV5-1 and TRBJ2-7; D is uncertain. The V and J ends lost 0 bases and 9 bases respectively, with 10 bases between them. There are 12 residues in the CDR3. Germline V CDR1 and CDR2: SGHRS, YFSETQ. This CDR3 is CASSLDLRGQYF. The CDR3 DNA sequence: TGCGCCAGCAGCTTGGACCTACGCGGGCAGTACTTC.

V and J are TRBV27 and TRBJ2-7; no firm D call. The ends were cut back, 7 bases at V and 2 bases at J, with 12 bases in the middle. CDR3 length: 13 amino acids. CDR1 and CDR2 (germline): MNHEY, SMNVEV (reference sequence). The CDR3 sequence: CASIGDFPYEQYF. The DNA for the CDR3 is TGTGCCAGCATCGGAGACTTCCCCTACGAGCAGTACTTC.

The CDR3 bases are TGTGCCAGCAGCCCCCGGGGTGCCGCTGCCGATGAGCAGTTCTTC. Translation gives CASSPRGAAADEQFF. The V gene is TRBV7-9, the J gene TRBJ2-1; D possibly corresponds to TRBD2 (5 bases). From germline, CDR1 is SEHNR and CDR2 FQNEAQ (reference sequence). The V end was cut by 5 bases, the J end by 8 bases, with 19 bases between. The CDR3 has 15 amino acids.

This chain joins TRBV9 and TRBJ1-2; D possibly corresponds to TRBD1 (5 bases). V was shortened by 4 bases and J by 5 bases, with 9 bases between the two germline ends. The CDR3 is 12 amino acids. CDR1 is SGDLS and CDR2 is YYNGEE in the germline V gene. For the CDR3, the DNA is TGTGCCAGCAGCTTTGCAGGGTATGGCTACACCTTC. This translates into CASSFAGYGYTF. Complete variable domain (other parts from reference TRBV9 and TRBJ1-2): DSGVTQTPKHLITATGQRVTLRCSPRSGDLSVYWYQQSLDQGLQFLIQYYNGEERAKGNILERFSAQQFPDLHSELNLSSLELGDSALYFCASSFAGYGYTFGSGTRLTVV.

The chain recombines TRBV4-3 with TRBJ1-1; no definite D call. Germline V gives CDR1 LGHNA, CDR2 YSLEER. The CDR3 contains 16 residues. V was clipped by 0 bases and J by 0 bases, with 11 bases between them. CDR3 bases: TGCGCCAGCAGCCAAGATAGAGGCAGCATGAACACTGAAGCTTTCTTT. Its translation is CASSQDRGSMNTEAFF.

V and J are TRBV10-3 and TRBJ2-7, with TRBD1 matching 9 bases. CDR1 and CDR2 (germline): ENHRY, SYGVKD. The trim removed 3 bases at V and 4 bases at J, leaving 10 bases unmatched. The CDR3 has 16 residues. DNA for the CDR3: TGTGCCATCAGTGAAGTGTCTCGGGACAGGGTTTACGAGCAGTACTTC. Translation: CAISEVSRDRVYEQYF.

The rearrangement joins TRBV27 to TRBJ1-5; tentative D call: TRBD1 (6 bases). Germline-derived CDR1 and CDR2 are MNHEY and SMNVEV (reference sequence). Trimming left V 5 bases short and J 3 bases short, with 11 bases between. This CDR3 has 14 residues. The CDR3 nucleotides read TGTGCCAGCAGTAGAACAGGGTACAATCAGCCCCAGCATTTT. Translation gives CASSRTGYNQPQHF.

The genes are TRBV7-9 and TRBJ1-1; 7 bases fit TRBD1. Per germline, CDR1 SEHNR and CDR2 FQNEAQ (reference sequence). This CDR3 contains 14 residues. With 3 bases clipped from V and 1 base from J, the junction kept 2 bases outside the gene matches. The CDR3 DNA sequence: TGTGCCAGCAGCTTTGGGACAGAGAACACTGAAGCTTTCTTT. This sequence encodes CASSFGTENTEAFF.

The gene calls are TRBV29-1 and TRBJ1-2, with D possibly being TRBD1 (5 bases). The CDR3 is 13 residues long. Trimming took off 3 bases at V and 5 bases at J, with 13 bases between the two ends. Germline V gene sequence: CDR1 SQVTM, CDR2 ANQGSEA. CDR3 sequence: CSVDDSDSYGYTF. The CDR3 DNA reads TGCAGCGTTGATGACTCAGACAGTTATGGCTACACCTTC. The whole variable domain, remainder taken from reference TRBV29-1 and TRBJ1-2, is SAVISQKPSRDICQRGTSLTIQCQVDSQVTMMFWYRQQPGQSLTLIATANQGSEATYESGFVIDKFPISRPNLTFSTLTVSNMSPEDSSIYLCSVDDSDSYGYTFGSGTRLTVV.

V gene TRBV27 combines with J gene TRBJ2-7; TRBD2 might be the D (6 bases). Germline values: CDR1 MNHEY, CDR2 SMNVEV (reference sequence). The CDR3 is made up of 14 amino acids. The ends were cut back, 2 bases at V and 5 bases at J, with 13 bases in the middle. DNA of the CDR3: TGTGCCAGCAGTTTAACGGCGGGGTTGCACGAGCAGTACTTC. Its translation is CASSLTAGLHEQYF.

The chain carries TRBV4-3 and TRBJ1-2, with a possible D match to TRBD1 (5 bases). With 0 bases removed from V and 5 bases from J, the gap between germline ends came to 19 bases. Germline assignment: CDR1 LGHNA and CDR2 YSLEER. The CDR3 spans 17 residues. CDR3 protein: CASSQDIGEGKEYGYTF. The CDR3 region has the DNA TGCGCCAGCAGCCAAGATATAGGGGAGGGAAAGGAGTATGGCTACACCTTC.

V gene TRBV5-1 combines with J gene TRBJ2-6; 7 bases are shared with TRBD1. After removal of 4 bases from V and 4 bases from J, the junction contained 5 bases not matched to a gene. The CDR3 loop spans 15 amino acids. Germline CDR1 and CDR2: SGHRS and YFSETQ. This CDR3 reads CASSTRGPGANVLTF. CDR3 coding DNA: TGCGCCAGCAGCACTAGGGGGCCGGGGGCCAACGTCCTGACTTTC.

About this clone: Other DNA sequences in this specimen translate into the identical CDR3. The J gene is TRBJ1-2, the V gene TRBV10-2; D is possibly TRBD1 (6 bases). The CDR3 sequence is 16 residues long. The V end lost 4 bases, the J end lost 3 bases, and 18 bases lay between the germline ends. The germline gives CDR1 WSHSY, CDR2 SAAADI. The CDR3 DNA is TGCGCCAGCAGTGGAGGGGGACCTCCGTCAGACTATGGCTACACCTTC. Translated: CASSGGGPPSDYGYTF.